This TCR beta chain was documented in a study of vaccination effects on CD4 cells after COVID-19. General study points: Clonal contraction was marked in infection- and vaccine-induced clones late after vaccination.

The ViraFEST assay expanded antigen-specific CD4+ T cells with viral peptide pools before sequencing. Having been cultured for roughly 9 days, the cells underwent CD4+ T cell isolation. Having tested negative for nucleocapsid antibodies, the vaccine recipients showed no prior SARS-CoV-2 infection. Supplemented with around 9.6 IU/ml IL-2 and approximately 9.7 ug/ml peptides, a few million PBMC per well were kept in culture. On both days 3 and 7, half of the culture medium was replaced with IL-2 medium. The J segment lost 3 bases and the V segment lost 3 bases, leaving 6 bases of the junction unmatched. Germline V CDR1 and CDR2: SGDLS, YYNGEE. This CDR3 comprises 15 residues. Assay used: immunoSEQ multiplex PCR; TCRdb lists only in-frame clones, some missing. Of tens of thousands of clones in the sample, over 70% were seen once. In the case of this clone: Its cognate antigen is unknown.

Specimen: CD4+ T cells from PBMCs cultured with HCoV-OC43 spike peptides, collected before COVID-19 vaccination. Subset specified: HCoV-OC43 spike overlapping peptide pool stimulation. This rearrangement joins TRBV9 to TRBJ1-5, with 7 bases matching TRBD1. This sequence was found in a human donor who received a COVID-19 vaccine. The CDR3 DNA sequence: TGTGCCAGCAGCGCCCAGACAGGGATCAATCAGCCCCAGCATTTT. This codes for CASSAQTGINQPQHF.